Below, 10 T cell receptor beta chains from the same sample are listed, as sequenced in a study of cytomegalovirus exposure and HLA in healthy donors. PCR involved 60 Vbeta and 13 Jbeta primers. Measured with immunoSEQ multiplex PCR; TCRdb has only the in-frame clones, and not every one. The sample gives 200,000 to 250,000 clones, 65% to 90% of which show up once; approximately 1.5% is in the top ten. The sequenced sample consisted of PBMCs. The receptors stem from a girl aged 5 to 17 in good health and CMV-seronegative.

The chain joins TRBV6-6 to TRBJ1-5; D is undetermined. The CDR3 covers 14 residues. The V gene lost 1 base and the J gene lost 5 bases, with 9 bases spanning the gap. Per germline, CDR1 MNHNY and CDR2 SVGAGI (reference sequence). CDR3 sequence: CASSYYPVYQPQHF. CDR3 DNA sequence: TGTGCCAGCAGTTACTACCCAGTATATCAGCCCCAGCATTTT.

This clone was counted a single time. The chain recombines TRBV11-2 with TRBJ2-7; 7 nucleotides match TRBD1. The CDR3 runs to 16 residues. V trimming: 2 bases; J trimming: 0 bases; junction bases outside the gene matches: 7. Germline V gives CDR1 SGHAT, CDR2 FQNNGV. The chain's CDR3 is CASSLLGQTISYEQYF. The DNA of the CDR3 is TGTGCCAGCAGCTTATTGGGACAGACGATCTCCTACGAGCAGTACTTC.

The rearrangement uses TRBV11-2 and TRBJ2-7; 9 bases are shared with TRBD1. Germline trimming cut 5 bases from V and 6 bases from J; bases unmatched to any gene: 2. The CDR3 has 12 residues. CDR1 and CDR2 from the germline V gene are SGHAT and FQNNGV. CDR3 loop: CASSPDRGEQYF. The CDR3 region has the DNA TGTGCCAGCAGCCCGGACAGGGGCGAGCAGTACTTC.

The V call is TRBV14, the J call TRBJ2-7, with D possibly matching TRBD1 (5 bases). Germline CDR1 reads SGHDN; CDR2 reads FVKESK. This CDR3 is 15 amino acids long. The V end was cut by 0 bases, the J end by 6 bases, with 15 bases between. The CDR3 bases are TGTGCCAGCAGCCAAGAATGGGGCCGCTCGCCCGAGCAGTACTTC. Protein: CASSQEWGRSPEQYF.

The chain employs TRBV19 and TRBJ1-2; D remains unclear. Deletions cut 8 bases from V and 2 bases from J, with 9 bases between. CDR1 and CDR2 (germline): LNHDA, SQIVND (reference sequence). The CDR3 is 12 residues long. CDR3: CASHYSNYGYTF. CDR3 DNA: TGTGCCAGTCATTACTCAAACTATGGCTACACCTTC.

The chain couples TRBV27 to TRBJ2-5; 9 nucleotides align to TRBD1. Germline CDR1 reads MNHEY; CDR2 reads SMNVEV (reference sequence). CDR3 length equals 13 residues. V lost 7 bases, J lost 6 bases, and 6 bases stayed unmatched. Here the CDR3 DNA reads TGTGCCAGCACTTGGGGACAGGGCAAGACCCAGTACTTC. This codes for CASTWGQGKTQYF.

This chain's CDR3 is CASSESQGVRVSPLHF. The DNA of the CDR3 is TGTGCCAGCAGTGAAAGCCAGGGGGTCCGAGTTTCACCCCTCCACTTT. The chain joins TRBV6-1 to TRBJ1-6; 7 nucleotides align to TRBD1. Germline V CDR1 and CDR2: MNHNS, SASEGT. V lost 2 bases and J lost 9; bases outside the gene matches: 10. The CDR3 covers 16 residues.

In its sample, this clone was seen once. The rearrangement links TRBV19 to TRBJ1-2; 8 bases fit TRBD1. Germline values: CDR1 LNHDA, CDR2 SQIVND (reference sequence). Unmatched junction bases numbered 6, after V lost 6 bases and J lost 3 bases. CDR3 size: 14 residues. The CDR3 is CASRKQGGDYGYTF. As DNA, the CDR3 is TGTGCCAGTAGGAAACAGGGGGGGGACTATGGCTACACCTTC. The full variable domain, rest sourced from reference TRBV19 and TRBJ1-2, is DGGITQSPKYLFRKEGQNVTLSCEQNLNHDAMYWYRQDPGQGLRLIYYSQIVNDFQKGDIAEGYSVSREKKESFPLTVTSAQKNPTAFYLCASRKQGGDYGYTFGSGTRLTVV.

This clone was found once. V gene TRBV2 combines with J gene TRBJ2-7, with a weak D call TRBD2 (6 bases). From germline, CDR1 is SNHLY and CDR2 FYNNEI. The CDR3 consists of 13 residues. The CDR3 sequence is CATTRDFFYEQYF. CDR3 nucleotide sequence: TGTGCGACTACCAGGGACTTCTTCTACGAGCAGTACTTC.

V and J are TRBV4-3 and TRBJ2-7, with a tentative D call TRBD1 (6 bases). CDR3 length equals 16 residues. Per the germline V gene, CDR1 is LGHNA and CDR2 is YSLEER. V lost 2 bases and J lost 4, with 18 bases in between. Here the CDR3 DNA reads TGCGCCAGCAGCCAAAAACCATATCAGGGGAATTACGAGCAGTACTTC. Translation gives CASSQKPYQGNYEQYF.